This paragraph covers one T cell receptor (beta chain) sequence. What it binds is not known. Making the TCR beta libraries involved quantitative 5'-RACE with molecular barcodes. Using its own MiXCR run on the 5' RACE reads, TCRdb lists one record per CDR3 protein. The table includes 470,000 or so distinct CDR3 sequences, roughly a quarter detected once. CDR1 and CDR2 (germline): SGHVS, FNYEAQ. This CDR3 region has 13 residues. Trimming stripped 1 base from V and 16 bases from J, with 14 bases between. The sample originates from a study of CD8 T cells in ankylosing spondylitis. Findings of the study overall: Disease-linked clones were CD8+ and relatively rare in peripheral blood. Ankylosing spondylitis blood seemed to carry a telltale TCR beta motif made of under ten highly homologous variants. In ankylosing spondylitis patients, matched synovial fluid reportedly showed significant enrichment of disease-linked clones. Some of the motif variants had earlier been found in reactive arthritis patients' fluid and blood.

The J gene is TRBJ1-6, the V gene TRBV7-6, with D possibly being TRBD1 (6 bases). The sequenced sample was blood, either unsorted or a sorted T cell fraction (not recorded which). The source is a male donor with ankylosing spondylitis. The CDR3 region is CASSLGRDTILHF. The CDR3, as DNA: TGTGCCAGCAGCTTAGGCCGGGACACTATACTCCACTTT.